Listed below are T cell receptor beta chains from one sample, sequenced in a study of blood T cell repertoires in COVID-19. TCRdb's table, derived via immunoSEQ multiplex PCR, lists solely in-frame clones and lacks some. Among some 93,000 clones listed, roughly 77% were seen once. The sequenced sample was peripheral blood. The receptors stem from a human donor in a cohort sampled during active COVID-19. Both conserved end residues are part of each CDR3. The D gene is left open where the match is weak. Clone size, where shown, is once, few, many, or a class for clones that have expanded.

d_call clone_size j_call v_call cdr3_aa cdr3_nt
TRBD2 . TRBJ2-7 TRBV7-6 CASSLGAGLTYEQYF TGTGCCAGCAGTCTCGGAGCGGGACTCACCTACGAGCAGTACTTC
. . TRBJ2-3 TRBV9 CASSEGSSADTQYF TGTGCCAGCAGCGAAGGGAGTAGCGCAGATACGCAGTATTTT
. once TRBJ1-6 TRBV6-6 CASSTGGPGASPLHF TGTGCCAGCAGCACCGGCGGCCCAGGGGCTTCACCCCTCCACTTT
TRBD2 . TRBJ2-1 TRBV11-2 CASSLLTSGRSEQFF TGTGCCAGCAGCTTACTTACTAGCGGGAGGAGTGAGCAGTTCTTC
. . TRBJ1-2 TRBV27 CASSRGDSNYGYTF TGTGCCAGCAGTCGGGGAGATTCTAACTATGGCTACACCTTC
. . TRBJ1-1 TRBV14 CASSQGGRTFDTEAFF TGTGCCAGCAGCCAAGGGGGCCGGACGTTCGACACTGAAGCTTTCTTT
TRBD1 few TRBJ1-1 TRBV25-1 CASSENRGSMNTEAFF TGTGCCAGCAGTGAAAACAGGGGGTCCATGAACACTGAAGCTTTCTTT
TRBD1 few TRBJ1-1 TRBV6-5 CASSYVRTGLSEAFF TGTGCCAGCAGTTACGTGAGGACAGGGTTATCTGAAGCTTTCTTT
. . TRBJ1-5 TRBV7-3 CASSREFIPRRRHNQPQHF TGTGCCAGCAGCCGCGAATTCATCCCGAGACGCAGACACAATCAGCCCCAGCATTTT
. . TRBJ2-2 TRBV7-3 CASSLRVTGELFF TGTGCCAGCAGCTTACGGGTTACCGGGGAGCTGTTTTTT
. . TRBJ2-7 TRBV15 CATSVSPTGTYEQYF TGTGCCACCAGCGTATCTCCTACAGGAACCTACGAGCAGTACTTC
. . TRBJ2-1 TRBV10-3 CAISVGPDGYNEQFF TGTGCCATCAGTGTTGGGCCAGACGGCTACAATGAGCAGTTCTTC
TRBD1 . TRBJ1-6 TRBV5-1 CASSKDRLDSPLHF TGCGCCAGCAGCAAGGACAGGTTAGATTCACCCCTCCACTTT
TRBD1 . TRBJ1-2 TRBV28 CASTSTGGRYGYTF TGTGCCAGCACCTCTACAGGGGGCAGGTATGGCTACACCTTC
. . TRBJ1-6 TRBV30 CAWSVGQSSYNSPLHF TGTGCCTGGAGTGTGGGCCAGAGCTCCTATAATTCACCCCTCCACTTT
. . TRBJ2-5 TRBV5-5 CASSPGAQGNQETQYF TGTGCCAGCAGCCCTGGCGCACAGGGCAACCAAGAGACCCAGTACTTC